The 28 T cell receptor beta chains presented below share a single source sample, sequenced in a study of CD8 T cells in ankylosing spondylitis. Overall study findings and caveats: A TCR beta motif of fewer than ten highly homologous variants seemed to mark ankylosing spondylitis blood.

These TCRs are of unknown antigen specificity. A single record per CDR3 protein comes from TCRdb applying MiXCR to the 5' RACE reads. The table has some 400,000 distinct CDR3 sequences, 20% to 25% seen once; the top ten hold around 16%. The sample was blood, either unsorted or a sorted T cell fraction (not recorded which). These receptors were taken from a male donor with ankylosing spondylitis.

This rearrangement joins TRBV12-3 or TRBV12-4 to TRBJ1-5; 9 positions match TRBD1. The CDR3 is made up of 14 amino acids. J gave up 9 bases and V 6 bases, and 9 bases lay outside the gene matches. Written as DNA, the CDR3 is TGTGCCAGCAGCCAGGGACAGGGCCGGTGGCCCCAGCATTTT. This gives the protein CASSQGQGRWPQHF.

This chain connects TRBV4-3 to TRBJ1-2; tentative D call: TRBD1 (6 bases). The germline V gene encodes CDR1 LGHNA and CDR2 YSLEER. The CDR3 runs 15 residues. Trimming removed 1 base at V and 3 bases at J, with 12 bases between. This CDR3 is CASSQAFRGDYGYTF. The CDR3 nucleotides read TGCGCCAGCAGCCAAGCTTTCAGGGGTGACTATGGCTACACCTTC.

The chain recombines TRBV5-6 with TRBJ1-2; no clear D gene. CDR1 and CDR2 (germline): SGHDT, YYEEEE. The CDR3 runs to 15 residues. The V end lost 6 bases, the J end lost 2 bases, and 17 bases lay between the germline ends. Here the CDR3 reads CASTSMSRTNYGYTF. CDR3 nucleotides: TGTGCCAGCACCTCGATGAGCAGGACCAACTATGGCTACACCTTC.

V is TRBV5-1 and J is TRBJ2-5; D is unclear. The CDR3 runs 12 residues. Germline assignment: CDR1 SGHRS and CDR2 YFSETQ. The V end lost 3 bases, the J end lost 5 bases, and 8 bases lay between the germline ends. CDR3 protein: CASSSFRETQYF. CDR3 DNA sequence: TGCGCCAGCAGCTCATTTCGCGAGACCCAGTACTTC.

The rearrangement links TRBV13 to TRBJ1-1; 8 bases are a match to TRBD1. The CDR3 is made up of 15 amino acids. Germline V gene sequence: CDR1 PRHDT, CDR2 FYEKMQ (reference sequence). With 3 bases clipped from V and 1 base from J, the junction kept 4 bases outside the gene matches. CDR3 DNA sequence: TGTGCCAGCAGCTTCAGGACAGGGTGGAACACTGAAGCTTTCTTT. Its translation is CASSFRTGWNTEAFF. Full variable domain (remainder filled in from reference TRBV13 and TRBJ1-1): AAGVIQSPRHLIKEKRETATLKCYPIPRHDTVYWYQQGPGQDPQFLISFYEKMQSDKGSIPDRFSAQQFSDYHSELNMSSLELGDSALYFCASSFRTGWNTEAFFGQGTRLTVV.

The rearrangement links TRBV7-2 to TRBJ2-3; TRBD2 matches 7 bases. CDR1 SGHTA and CDR2 FQGNSA come from the germline V gene. The CDR3 runs to 14 residues. Trimming took 5 bases from V and 1 from J; bases not matched to a gene: 3. The CDR3 DNA sequence: TGTGCCAGCAGCGCGCTAGCGGGCACAGATACGCAGTATTTT. Protein: CASSALAGTDTQYF.

The rearrangement links TRBV10-3 to TRBJ2-1, with D possibly being TRBD1 or TRBD2 (5 bases each). Trimming shortened V by 8 bases and J by 4 bases, and 9 bases separated the two germline ends. Germline CDR1 is ENHRY and CDR2 is SYGVKD. CDR3 length: 12 residues. Written as DNA, the CDR3 is TGTGCCATCGAGGGGATATACAATGAGCAGTTCTTC. Translated, it gives CAIEGIYNEQFF.

This clonotype has ten or more counts. CDR3 bases: TGCAGCTTTCGAAGCGGGAGAGGCACCGGGGAGCTGTTTTTT. Amino acids: CSFRSGRGTGELFF. The gene calls are TRBV29-1 and TRBJ2-2; 8 positions match TRBD2. CDR1 is SQVTM, CDR2 ANQGSEA, per germline. The ends lost 8 bases at V and 4 bases at J; junction bases unmatched: 9. The CDR3 is made up of 14 amino acids.

The CDR3 coding sequence is TGTGCCTGGAGTGTACACGGCAATCAGCCCCAGCATTTT. Translated, it gives CAWSVHGNQPQHF. The chain uses TRBV30 and TRBJ1-5; D not resolved. The CDR3 extends over 13 amino acids. The V gene lost 0 bases and the J gene lost 2 bases, with 5 bases spanning the gap. CDR1 and CDR2 from the germline V gene are GTSNPN and SVGIG (reference sequence). Filled out from reference TRBV30 and TRBJ1-5, the complete variable domain reads SQTIHQWPATLVQPVGSPLSLECTVEGTSNPNLYWYRQAAGRGLQLLFYSVGIGQISSEVPQNLSASRPQDRQFILSSKKLLLSDSGFYLCAWSVHGNQPQHFGDGTRLSIL.

This clonotype has more than one count but fewer than ten. The chain is built from TRBV5-1 and TRBJ2-3; the D is unclear. The germline V and J ends were trimmed by 2 bases and 2 bases, with 9 bases remaining between them. Germline CDR1 is SGHRS and CDR2 is YFSETQ. The CDR3 is 14 residues long. The CDR3 bases are TGCGCCAGCAGCTTTGTGTCCACCACAGATACGCAGTATTTT. It yields the protein CASSFVSTTDTQYF.

This rearrangement joins TRBV9 to TRBJ1-1, with unresolved D. The V and J ends lost 9 bases and 10 bases respectively, with 13 bases between them. The germline V gene encodes CDR1 SGDLS and CDR2 YYNGEE. CDR3 length equals 10 residues. The CDR3 DNA follows: TGTGCCATTCTGACCCCGACAGCTTTCTTT. Encoded protein: CAILTPTAFF.

The table lists this clonotype with a few counts. This chain joins TRBV7-8 and TRBJ2-1; D perhaps matches TRBD2 (6 bases). The CDR3 spans 13 residues. V lost 4 bases, J lost 9 bases, and 13 bases lay in between. Germline V CDR1 and CDR2: SGHVS, FQNEAQ. The CDR3 spells CASSSRREGEQFF. The CDR3 coding sequence is TGTGCCAGCAGCTCCCGGCGGGAAGGTGAGCAGTTCTTC. Filled out from reference TRBV7-8 and TRBJ2-1, the complete variable domain reads GAGVSQSPRYKVAKRGQDVALRCDPISGHVSLFWYQQALGQGPEFLTYFQNEAQLDKSGLPSDRFFAERPEGSVSTLKIQRTQQEDSAVYLCASSSRREGEQFFGPGTRLTVL.

The sample holds a few counts of this clonotype. J is TRBJ2-2 and V is TRBV15; 9 positions match TRBD2. J was trimmed by 1 base and V by 10 bases; bases with no gene match: 10. Germline V lookup: CDR1 LNHNV, CDR2 YYDKDF (reference sequence). The CDR3 sequence is 16 residues long. The CDR3 loop is CASTPGAGGNTGELFF. Here the CDR3 DNA reads TGTGCCAGTACCCCGGGAGCGGGGGGGAACACCGGGGAGCTGTTTTTT.

In this sample, this clonotype turned up a few times. The chain is built from TRBV20-1 and TRBJ1-2; 9 bases align to TRBD1. Losses at the gene ends were 3 bases for V and 4 bases for J; bases not matched to a gene: 9. This CDR3 region has 15 residues. Germline CDR1 is DFQATT and CDR2 is SNEGSKA (reference sequence). CDR3 DNA: TGCAGTGCTAGTGGACCCGGGACAGGGATCTATGGCTACACCTTC. Residues: CSASGPGTGIYGYTF.

V is TRBV5-1 and J is TRBJ2-7, with 7 positions matching TRBD1. The CDR3 runs 12 residues. The J segment lost 2 bases and the V segment lost 7 bases, leaving 3 bases of the junction unmatched. Germline V gene lookup returns CDR1 SGHRS and CDR2 YFSETQ. The CDR3 region has the DNA TGCGCCAGCTCCGGACAGGCCTACGAGCAGTACTTC. Amino acids: CASSGQAYEQYF.

This clonotype was seen ten or more times. This chain uses TRBV6-2 or TRBV6-3 with TRBJ1-1; 9 bases line up with TRBD1. After removal of 7 bases from V and 4 bases from J, the junction contained 4 bases not matched to a gene. Germline CDR1 and CDR2: MNHEY and SVGEGT. CDR3 length: 13 residues. The CDR3 DNA reads as TGTGCCAGCACCCGACAGGGGGGCACTGAAGCTTTCTTT. Amino acids: CASTRQGGTEAFF.

This clonotype was picked up a small number of times. The rearrangement joins TRBV18 to TRBJ1-1; D is uncertain. Trimming stripped 3 bases from V and 0 bases from J, with 2 bases between. The CDR3 has 12 residues. Germline-derived CDR1 and CDR2 are KGHSH and LQKENI. CDR3 DNA sequence: TGTGCCAGCTCACCCATGAACACTGAAGCTTTCTTT. Translating gives CASSPMNTEAFF.

This chain uses TRBV6-6 with TRBJ1-1; no clear D gene. Germline V gene sequence: CDR1 MNHNY, CDR2 SVGAGI (reference sequence). V lost 6 bases to trimming and J lost 3 bases, with 11 bases between them. The CDR3 runs 13 residues. CDR3 sequence: CASSPLVDTEAFF. CDR3 DNA sequence: TGTGCCAGCAGCCCCCTCGTAGACACTGAAGCTTTCTTT.

This chain connects TRBV20-1 to TRBJ1-2; unclear D gene. Germline lookup yields CDR1 DFQATT and CDR2 SNEGSKA (reference sequence). This CDR3 spans 13 amino acids. Trimming removed 0 bases at V and 2 bases at J, with 7 bases between. As DNA, the CDR3 is TGCAGTGCTAGAGAGGGCCAAAACTATGGCTACACCTTC. Amino acid sequence: CSAREGQNYGYTF.

This clonotype came up a few times. V gene TRBV29-1 combines with J gene TRBJ2-3; 9 bases are a match to TRBD2. Germline loops: CDR1 SQVTM, CDR2 ANQGSEA. With V trimmed by 4 bases and J by 1 base, 6 bases remained unmatched. The CDR3 has 15 amino acids. The CDR3 loop reads CSVGLAGAGTDTQYF. The CDR3 DNA reads TGCAGCGTTGGGTTAGCGGGGGCGGGCACAGATACGCAGTATTTT.

The rearrangement joins TRBV30 to TRBJ2-3; D might be TRBD1 (5 bases). This CDR3 is built from 15 residues. V lost 1 base, J lost 4 bases, and 15 bases lay in between. Germline V CDR1 and CDR2: GTSNPN, SVGIG (reference sequence). This CDR3 is CAWSGVGWGPDTQYF. The CDR3 nucleotides are TGTGCCTGGAGTGGTGTAGGTTGGGGCCCAGATACGCAGTATTTT.

The genes are TRBV14 and TRBJ2-5; TRBD2 might be the D (6 bases). Trimming took off 9 bases at V and 2 bases at J, with 13 bases between the two ends. Germline CDR1 reads SGHDN; CDR2 reads FVKESK. CDR3 length: 13 amino acids. The CDR3 sequence is CASTRDFQETQYF. CDR3 nucleotides: TGTGCCAGTACGCGGGACTTTCAAGAGACCCAGTACTTC.

This clonotype occurred a few times. The chain carries TRBV21-1 and TRBJ2-1. TRBV21-1 is a recognized pseudogene. The CDR3 loop spans 15 amino acids. As DNA, the CDR3 is TGTGCCAGCAGCAAATTTGAGGGCTCCTACAATGAGCAGTTCTTC. The encoded protein is CASSKFEGSYNEQFF.

V and J are TRBV10-3 and TRBJ2-3, with 8 bases fitting TRBD2. The CDR3 consists of 14 residues. With 11 bases clipped from V and 0 bases from J, the junction kept 7 bases outside the gene matches. Looked up from germline, CDR1 is ENHRY and CDR2 is SYGVKD. Written as DNA, the CDR3 is TGTGCCGCAGGCCCTAGCGGGAGCACAGATACGCAGTATTTT. It yields the protein CAAGPSGSTDTQYF.

The V gene is TRBV29-1, the J gene TRBJ2-3, with TRBD2 identical over 8 bases. The CDR3 consists of 15 residues. The V and J ends lost 4 bases and 6 bases, in that order; junction bases with no gene match: 12. Germline V gives CDR1 SQVTM, CDR2 ANQGSEA. Written as DNA, the CDR3 is TGCAGCGTTGTAGGCGGGAGGTCCTCCCTGGATACGCAGTATTTT. Amino acid sequence: CSVVGGRSSLDTQYF.

This clonotype was observed a few times. This chain connects TRBV3-1 to TRBJ2-6, with D possibly matching TRBD1 (7 bases). The germline gives CDR1 LGHDT, CDR2 YNNKEL (reference sequence). This CDR3 comprises 16 residues. Trimming removed 4 bases from V and 4 bases from J, with 14 bases in between. CDR3 sequence: CASSRTGLAGANVLTF. The CDR3 region has the DNA TGTGCCAGCAGCCGGACAGGCCTAGCGGGGGCCAACGTCCTGACTTTC.

V usage is TRBV5-1 and J usage is TRBJ1-5, with D tentatively TRBD1 (5 bases). In germline, CDR1 is SGHRS, CDR2 YFSETQ. V lost 3 bases and J lost 6, with 16 bases in between. The CDR3 spans 15 residues. CDR3 nucleotide sequence: TGCGCCAGCAGCTGGGGGGGGGATGGGCGTCAGCCCCAGCATTTT. The encoded protein is CASSWGGDGRQPQHF.

This chain links TRBV7-3 with TRBJ2-3; 8 bases match TRBD1. Germline V CDR1 and CDR2: SGHTA, FQGTGA. The CDR3 sequence is 14 residues long. The ends lost 7 bases at V and 3 bases at J; junction bases unmatched: 6. The CDR3 region is CASKTGVGTDTQYF. The CDR3 DNA reads TGTGCCAGCAAGACAGGGGTTGGGACAGATACGCAGTATTTT.